Presented here are 23 T cell receptor beta chains from one specimen sequenced in a study of shared clonotypes between healthy human individuals. Here immunoSEQ multiplex PCR was the method, and the copy in TCRdb shows in-frame clones only, minus some. In the table there are roughly 700,000 clones, 74% of which are singletons. The material sequenced was memory CD4+ T cells sorted from blood. Described subset: CD45RA-negative fraction. The source is a woman younger than 45 in good health.

This clone is a singleton in its sample. The rearrangement uses TRBV28 and TRBJ2-4, with unresolved D. This CDR3 has 12 amino acids. Germline CDR1 is MDHEN and CDR2 is SYDVKM. The V end was cut by 8 bases, the J end by 8 bases, with 13 bases between. CDR3 sequence (DNA): TGTGCCAGCGGAGAGAAGGGTGACATTCAGTACTTC. It translates to CASGEKGDIQYF.

Many counts were recorded for this clone. The chain couples TRBV10-3 to TRBJ2-7, with D possibly matching TRBD1 (5 bases). The germline V gene has CDR1 ENHRY and CDR2 SYGVKD. V was trimmed by 4 bases and J by 4 bases, leaving 11 bases between them. CDR3 size: 13 residues. CDR3 bases: TGTGCCATCAGTGTCCAGGGCCTTTACGAGCAGTACTTC. As protein: CAISVQGLYEQYF.

This chain connects TRBV5-4 to TRBJ2-7, with TRBD2 as a possible D gene (6 bases). The CDR3 loop spans 14 amino acids. Trimming left V 2 bases short and J 6 bases short, with 15 bases between. The germline CDR1 and CDR2 sequences are SGHNT and YYREEE (reference sequence). CDR3 coding DNA: TGTGCCAGCAGCTTTGGGGGGTCCCAATCCGAGCAGTACTTC. This encodes CASSFGGSQSEQYF.

The rearrangement joins TRBV15 to TRBJ1-5; no reliable D call. This CDR3 has 18 amino acids. CDR1 and CDR2 from the germline V gene are LNHNV and YYDKDF (reference sequence). V dropped 3 bases and J dropped 0 bases, with 18 bases sitting between them. The CDR3 bases are TGTGCCACCAGCAGTAGTCTAAATAGGCTTTATAGCAATCAGCCCCAGCATTTT. Residues: CATSSSLNRLYSNQPQHF.

The chain joins TRBV5-6 to TRBJ1-1, with 8 bases fitting TRBD1. In germline, CDR1 is SGHDT, CDR2 YYEEEE. The CDR3 length is 15 residues. The trim removed 4 bases at V and 7 bases at J, leaving 12 bases unmatched. CDR3 sequence: CASSVRQGRYGEAFF. In DNA, the CDR3 is TGTGCCAGCAGCGTCCGACAGGGGCGGTATGGTGAAGCTTTCTTT. The whole variable domain, remainder taken from reference TRBV5-6 and TRBJ1-1, is DAGVTQSPTHLIKTRGQQVTLRCSPKSGHDTVSWYQQALGQGPQFIFQYYEEEERQRGNFPDRFSGHQFPNYSSELNVNALLLGDSALYLCASSVRQGRYGEAFFGQGTRLTVV.

The rearrangement links TRBV7-3 to TRBJ2-1, with D unresolved. The CDR3 loop spans 14 amino acids. Deletions cut 2 bases from V and 0 bases from J, with 5 bases between. Germline V gives CDR1 SGHTA, CDR2 FQGTGA. DNA of the CDR3: TGTGCCAGCAGCTTAGACCCCTCCTACAATGAGCAGTTCTTC. Encoded protein: CASSLDPSYNEQFF.

The J gene is TRBJ1-2, the V gene TRBV2; D is possibly TRBD1 (6 bases). The CDR3 is made up of 16 amino acids. The ends were cut back, 6 bases at V and 2 bases at J, with 19 bases in the middle. Germline V gene data show CDR1 as SNHLY and CDR2 as FYNNEI. CDR3 coding DNA: TGTGCCAGCAGGGGAACCTGGGACAAGTTAAACTATGGCTACACCTTC. Translating gives CASRGTWDKLNYGYTF. The variable domain in full, with the rest retrieved from reference TRBV2 and TRBJ1-2, is EPEVTQTPSHQVTQMGQEVILRCVPISNHLYFYWYRQILGQKVEFLVSFYNNEISEKSEIFDDQFSVERPDGSNFTLKIRSTKLEDSAMYFCASRGTWDKLNYGYTFGSGTRLTVV.

The V gene is TRBV7-9, the J gene TRBJ1-4; D not resolved. V lost 2 bases to trimming and J lost 7 bases, with 14 bases between them. The CDR3 runs to 15 residues. Germline CDR1 reads SEHNR; CDR2 reads FQNEAQ (reference sequence). The CDR3 spells CASSLWSTRGEKLFF. CDR3 coding DNA: TGTGCCAGCAGCTTATGGAGTACACGTGGTGAAAAACTGTTTTTT. The entire variable domain, with the rest obtained from reference TRBV7-9 and TRBJ1-4, is as follows: DTGVSQNPRHKITKRGQNVTFRCDPISEHNRLYWYRQTLGQGPEFLTYFQNEAQLEKSRLLSDRFSAERPKGSFSTLEIQRTEQGDSAMYLCASSLWSTRGEKLFFGSGTQLSVL.

The chain couples TRBV19 to TRBJ2-3, with 8 bases lining up with TRBD2. Germline assignment: CDR1 LNHDA and CDR2 SQIVND (reference sequence). The CDR3 has 14 residues. The V gene end was trimmed by 8 bases and the J gene end by 7 bases; junction bases not matched to a gene: 11. This chain's CDR3 is CASGPGLEVNTQYF. The CDR3 coding sequence is TGTGCCAGTGGACCGGGACTAGAAGTGAATACGCAGTATTTT.

The rearrangement joins TRBV6-1 to TRBJ1-2; D ambiguous. V lost 3 bases, J lost 6 bases, and 14 bases lay in between. The CDR3 sequence is 14 residues long. Germline CDR1 and CDR2: MNHNS and SASEGT. The CDR3 loop reads CASSDWAPPHGYTF. In nucleotides, the CDR3 is TGTGCCAGCAGTGACTGGGCTCCCCCTCATGGCTACACCTTC.

This clone was found once. This sequence joins TRBV5-1 and TRBJ2-3, with TRBD2 matching over 9 bases. Per the germline V gene, CDR1 is SGHRS and CDR2 is YFSETQ. CDR3 length: 14 residues. The V and J ends lost 5 bases and 4 bases, in that order; junction bases with no gene match: 5. CDR3 amino acids: CASSLAGEPDTQYF. The CDR3 DNA reads TGCGCCAGCAGTTTAGCGGGAGAACCAGATACGCAGTATTTT.

The J gene is TRBJ2-3, the V gene TRBV6-1; the D gene is possibly TRBD1 (6 bases). Per germline, CDR1 MNHNS and CDR2 SASEGT. The CDR3 loop spans 15 amino acids. Between the trimmed V and J ends, which lost 4 bases and 3 bases, there was a span of 14 bases. CDR3 amino acids: CASSVGGSSTDTQYF. The CDR3 DNA reads as TGTGCCAGCAGTGTTGGGGGCAGTTCGACAGATACGCAGTATTTT.

This clone appeared a single time. CDR3 in amino acids: CASSQAAGGPFNEQFF. Here the CDR3 DNA reads TGCGCCAGCAGCCAAGCGGCGGGAGGGCCCTTTAATGAGCAGTTCTTC. The chain links TRBV4-1 to TRBJ2-1; the match to TRBD2 covers 9 bases. This CDR3 contains 16 residues. J lost 7 bases, V lost 1 base, and 8 bases had no gene match. Germline lookup yields CDR1 MGHRA and CDR2 YSYEKL.

In DNA, the CDR3 is TGTGCCAGCAGTCACCATGGGGCGGGAGAGACCCAGTACTTC. Translation gives CASSHHGAGETQYF. This sequence joins TRBV27 and TRBJ2-5; either TRBD1 or TRBD2 may fit D (5 bases each). The length of the CDR3 is 14 residues. The V gene's germline CDR1 is MNHEY and CDR2 SMNVEV (reference sequence). The germline V and J ends were trimmed by 5 bases and 4 bases, with 14 bases remaining between them.

This clone has just a few counts. The chain couples TRBV29-1 to TRBJ2-2; D ambiguous. V dropped 3 bases and J dropped 4 bases, with 9 bases sitting between them. The germline V gene has CDR1 SQVTM and CDR2 ANQGSEA. The CDR3 runs to 13 residues. The CDR3, as DNA: TGCAGCGTTGAGAAGGACGGCACCGGGGAGCTGTTTTTT. Encoded protein: CSVEKDGTGELFF.

This clone was counted a single time. CDR3 bases: TGTGCCTGGAGTGTACTTGGGATTAGAAAGGGGGGTCCTGGAAACACCATATATTTT. Its protein is CAWSVLGIRKGGPGNTIYF. This chain links TRBV30 with TRBJ1-3, with TRBD1 as a possible D gene (6 bases). The CDR3 covers 19 residues. CDR1 GTSNPN and CDR2 SVGIG come from the germline V gene (reference sequence). The ends were cut back, 0 bases at V and 2 bases at J, with 23 bases in the middle.

This sequence joins TRBV19 and TRBJ2-3; TRBD2 matches at 13 bases. Germline values: CDR1 LNHDA, CDR2 SQIVND (reference sequence). The length of the CDR3 is 16 residues. After removal of 4 bases from V and 8 bases from J, the junction contained 9 bases not matched to a gene. The CDR3 DNA reads as TGTGCCAGTAGTACCCCAGGGACTAGCGGGACTTTTACGCAGTATTTT. This codes for CASSTPGTSGTFTQYF.

J is TRBJ2-1 and V is TRBV27, with D possibly TRBD2 on 5 matching bases. The CDR3 consists of 12 residues. V lost 5 bases to trimming and J lost 12 bases, with 14 bases between them. Germline V lookup: CDR1 MNHEY, CDR2 SMNVEV (reference sequence). CDR3 sequence (DNA): TGTGCCAGCAGTCCAGGACTTACCGGGCAGTTCTTC. Its translation is CASSPGLTGQFF.

The chain couples TRBV11-2 to TRBJ2-6; TRBD2 matches 7 bases. This CDR3 spans 18 amino acids. Germline lookup yields CDR1 SGHAT and CDR2 FQNNGV. V lost 1 base and J lost 4; bases outside the gene matches: 10. The CDR3 region is CASSLVWGGEFGANVLTF. Here the CDR3 DNA reads TGTGCCAGCAGCTTAGTCTGGGGAGGGGAATTCGGGGCCAACGTCCTGACTTTC.

CDR3 sequence: CASSKGGRNYGYTF. CDR3 coding DNA: TGTGCCAGTAGTAAGGGGGGACGGAACTATGGCTACACCTTC. The rearrangement joins TRBV19 to TRBJ1-2; tentatively, D is TRBD1 (6 bases). The CDR3 contains 14 residues. Per the germline V gene, CDR1 is LNHDA and CDR2 is SQIVND (reference sequence). V lost 4 bases and J 2 bases, leaving 11 bases between the germline ends.

This clone appeared once. The rearrangement uses TRBV2 and TRBJ1-2; 9 bases map to TRBD1. Germline V CDR1 and CDR2: SNHLY, FYNNEI. The CDR3 totals 17 residues. V lost 4 bases, J lost 3 bases, and 12 bases stayed unmatched. The CDR3 DNA sequence: TGTGCCAGCAGTGTCACAGGGGGCGCTGGGTCTTACTATGGCTACACCTTC. It encodes CASSVTGGAGSYYGYTF.

Only one count was recorded for this clone. The J gene is TRBJ1-2, the V gene TRBV28; possibly TRBD1 for D (5 bases). The CDR3 contains 14 residues. Trimming took 8 bases from V and 8 from J, leaving 21 bases between them. Germline-derived CDR1 and CDR2 are MDHEN and SYDVKM. The CDR3 DNA reads as TGTGCCAGCTTCCACAGGATGGGTGTGGGAGGCTACACCTTC. Amino acids: CASFHRMGVGGYTF.

There are a few counts of this clone. This chain joins TRBV6-1 and TRBJ1-3; TRBD1 agrees at 7 bases. J was trimmed by 4 bases and V by 6 bases; bases with no gene match: 9. CDR1 and CDR2 from the germline V gene are MNHNS and SASEGT. There are 15 residues in the CDR3. CDR3 sequence (DNA): TGTGCCAGCAGAAGGGACAGTGGGAGAGGAAACACCATATATTTT. It is translated as CASRRDSGRGNTIYF.